This is a list of T cell receptor beta chains from one sample in a study of blood T cell repertoires in COVID-19. Only in-frame clones appear in the TCRdb table, and some are missing; sequencing was by immunoSEQ multiplex PCR. Of roughly 90,000 clones listed, around nine tenths were seen once; the top ten hold about 5%. Sequencing was carried out using peripheral blood. Receptors were obtained from a middle-aged man with acute or convalescent COVID-19. CDR3s include the opening cysteine and the closing phenylalanine or tryptophan. The D gene is left open where the match is weak. Clone size, where shown, is once, few, many, or a class for clones that have expanded.

V gene	J gene	D gene	clone size	CDR3 DNA	CDR3 protein
TRBV7-8	TRBJ1-1	.	.	TGTGCCAGCAGCCCCCTTCGGACAGAAAACACTGAAGCTTTCTTT	CASSPLRTENTEAFF
TRBV6-1	TRBJ2-5	.	once	TGTGCCAGCAGTGAAGATCTCGGAGGGCAGGCTCAAGAGACCCAGTACTTC	CASSEDLGGQAQETQYF
TRBV29-1	TRBJ1-2	.	.	TGCAGCGTTGGGACAGACAACTATGGCTACACCTTC	CSVGTDNYGYTF
TRBV10-1	TRBJ1-2	TRBD1	few	TGCGCCAGCGACGGGGACAGGGGGTCACCTAACTATGGCTACACCTTC	CASDGDRGSPNYGYTF
TRBV6-5	TRBJ1-2	TRBD1	.	TGTGCCAGCAGTTACTCTCGGACAGGGAGGTCCTTC	CASSYSRTGRSF
TRBV7-8	TRBJ2-7	.	.	TGTGCCAGCAGCTTAGGAGTCCCCGGTTACGAGCAGTACTTC	CASSLGVPGYEQYF
TRBV9	TRBJ1-5	.	.	TGTGCCAGCAGCCCTTGTTATGGAGGGAATCAGCCCCAGCATTTT	CASSPCYGGNQPQHF
TRBV6-5	TRBJ1-1	.	.	TGTGCCAGCAGTTACTCGAGCGGCTACACTGAAGCTTTCTTT	CASSYSSGYTEAFF
TRBV4-1	TRBJ2-3	.	.	TGCGCCAGCAGCCAAGATCGAGCGTCTAGCACAGATACGCAGTATTTT	CASSQDRASSTDTQYF
TRBV3-1/TRBV3-2	TRBJ1-2	.	.	TGTGCCAGCAGCCAAGAGACCTTAGAGGGTAGCTATGGCTACACCTTC	CASSQETLEGSYGYTF
TRBV5-1	TRBJ2-3	.	.	TGCGCCAGCCACATGGGGGTCGGGAGTACAGATACGCAGTATTTT	CASHMGVGSTDTQYF
TRBV2	TRBJ2-5	TRBD2	once	TGTGCCAGCAGTCGGACTAGGGATGAGACCCAGTACTTC	CASSRTRDETQYF
TRBV6-1	TRBJ2-1	.	.	TGTGCCAGCAGTGAACGAGCGGCGGGTGGGGAGCAGTTCTTC	CASSERAAGGEQFF
TRBV20-1	TRBJ1-4	TRBD1	.	TGCAGTGCGCAACAGGGGGAAAAACTGTTTTTT	CSAQQGEKLFF
TRBV10-1	TRBJ2-2	.	.	TGCGCCAGCAGTGAGGGCAGGGTGGCCGGGGAGCTGTTTTTT	CASSEGRVAGELFF
TRBV7-8	TRBJ2-7	.	.	TGTGCCAGCAGCTTCCAGGGCTCCTCCTACGAGCAGTACTTC	CASSFQGSSYEQYF
TRBV19	TRBJ2-2	.	.	TGTGCCAGTAGTATAGATCTCGGCGGGGTAAGCACCGGGGAGCTGTTTTTT	CASSIDLGGVSTGELFF
TRBV3-1/TRBV3-2	TRBJ2-2	TRBD1	.	TGTGCCAGCAGCCAGGCCCGACAGGGAATCACCGGGGAGCTGTTTTTT	CASSQARQGITGELFF
TRBV5-1	TRBJ2-7	TRBD1	.	TGCGCCAGCAGCTCCGGGACAGGAACCTACGAGCAGTACTTC	CASSSGTGTYEQYF
TRBV20-1	TRBJ2-7	.	.	TGCAGTGCTGAGGAGACCTACGAGCAGTACTTC	CSAEETYEQYF
TRBV2	TRBJ2-1	.	.	TGTGCCAGCAGTGAAACTACTTGGGACAATGAGCAGTTCTTC	CASSETTWDNEQFF
TRBV7-9	TRBJ2-1	TRBD2	few	TGTGCCAGCAGCTTAGGAGCGGGAGTACGAAATGAGCAGTTCTTC	CASSLGAGVRNEQFF
TRBV7-9	TRBJ2-1	TRBD2	once	TGTGCCAGCAGGGAAAGCGGGATCGATGATGAGCAGTTCTTC	CASRESGIDDEQFF
TRBV2	TRBJ2-6	.	.	TGTGCCAGCAGTAGTGTCAGGGCGAGCGGGGCCAACGTCCTGACTTTC	CASSSVRASGANVLTF
TRBV3-1/TRBV3-2	TRBJ2-1	TRBD2	.	TGTGCCAGCAGCCCCCGGACTAGCGGGTGGTATGAGCAGTTCTTC	CASSPRTSGWYEQFF
TRBV6-5	TRBJ1-3	.	.	TGTGCCAGCAGTCCGGACACATTTGGAAACACCATATATTTT	CASSPDTFGNTIYF